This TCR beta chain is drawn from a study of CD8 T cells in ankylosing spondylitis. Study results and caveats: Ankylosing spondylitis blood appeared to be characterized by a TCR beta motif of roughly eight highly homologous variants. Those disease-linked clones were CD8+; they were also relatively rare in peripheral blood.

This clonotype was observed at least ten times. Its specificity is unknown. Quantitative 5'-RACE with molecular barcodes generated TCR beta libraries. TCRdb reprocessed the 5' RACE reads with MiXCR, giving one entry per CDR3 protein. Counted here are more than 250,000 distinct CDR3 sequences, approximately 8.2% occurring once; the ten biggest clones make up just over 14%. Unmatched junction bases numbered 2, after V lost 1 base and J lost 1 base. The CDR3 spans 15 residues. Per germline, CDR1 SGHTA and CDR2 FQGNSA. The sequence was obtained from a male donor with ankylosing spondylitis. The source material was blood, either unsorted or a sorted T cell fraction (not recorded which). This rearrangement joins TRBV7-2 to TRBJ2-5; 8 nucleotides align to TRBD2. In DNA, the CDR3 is TGTGCCAGCAGCTTAGTGAGCGGGAGCCAAGAGACCCAGTACTTC. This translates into CASSLVSGSQETQYF.